These T cell receptor beta chains were read from a single sample in a study of blood T cell repertoires in COVID-19. The assay was immunoSEQ multiplex PCR, and TCRdb's table has in-frame clones only and misses some. Of approximately 240,000 clones listed, 70% to 90% are singletons. Sequencing was performed on peripheral blood. The receptor source for this set is a man aged 50 to 59 who had recovered from COVID-19. Both conserved end residues are part of each CDR3. The D gene is left open where the match is weak. Part of the rows lack a size; the others show once, few, many or a class for expanded clones.

v_gene	d_gene	j_gene	abundance	CDR3nt	CDR3aa
TRBV5-1	TRBD2	TRBJ2-2	NA	TGCGCCAGCAGCCTTAGCGGGGCGAACACCGGGGAGCTGTTTTTT	CASSLSGANTGELFF
TRBV7-8	NA	TRBJ2-1	NA	TGTGCCAGCAGCCCCCTGGGCAGGAACAATGAGCAGTTCTTC	CASSPLGRNNEQFF
TRBV14	TRBD2	TRBJ2-3	NA	TGTGCCAGCAGCACACGGCTCGGGACTAGCGGGAGAGGGGCAGATACGCAGTATTTT	CASSTRLGTSGRGADTQYF
TRBV18	TRBD2	TRBJ2-7	NA	TGTGCCAGCTCTACTAGCGGGGGTCCCTACGAGCAGTACTTC	CASSTSGGPYEQYF
TRBV7-9	TRBD1	TRBJ2-4	NA	TGTGCCAGCAGCCACATTGAGGGACAGGGGACCAAAAACATTCAGTACTTC	CASSHIEGQGTKNIQYF
TRBV5-1	TRBD1	TRBJ2-4	once	TGCGCCAGCAGCTTCGGACAGGGTTTAGGAAACATTCAGTACTTC	CASSFGQGLGNIQYF
TRBV6-5	TRBD2	TRBJ2-2	NA	TGTGCCAGCAGTTACCAGGCGGGAGCATTCGGGGAGCTGTTTTTT	CASSYQAGAFGELFF
TRBV5-4	TRBD1	TRBJ2-3	NA	TGTGCCAGCAGCTTATCACAGGGGGCTGTAGCAGATACGCAGTATTTT	CASSLSQGAVADTQYF
TRBV11-1	TRBD1	TRBJ2-7	NA	TGTGCCAGCAGCCAAGGACAGGTTGGGTTCGAGCAGTACTTC	CASSQGQVGFEQYF
TRBV7-2	TRBD2	TRBJ2-4	NA	TGTGCCAGCAGAGCGGGAGGGGGCAAAAACATTCAGTACTTC	CASRAGGGKNIQYF
TRBV6-1	TRBD2	TRBJ2-3	NA	TGTGCCAGCAGTGGGAGGCCCCAGACTAGCGGGAGGGCAGATACGCAGTATTTT	CASSGRPQTSGRADTQYF
TRBV27	TRBD2	TRBJ2-1	NA	TGTGCCAGCAGTTTACCTGGACTAGCATATCGCGGTGGTGAGCAGTTCTTC	CASSLPGLAYRGGEQFF
TRBV10-3	TRBD2	TRBJ2-1	NA	TGTGCCATCAGTACCGGACTAGCAGCCTACAATGAGCAGTTCTTC	CAISTGLAAYNEQFF
TRBV7-6	TRBD1	TRBJ1-6	NA	TGTGCCAGCAGCCCCCGACAGGGATCTAATAATTCACCCCTCCACTTT	CASSPRQGSNNSPLHF
TRBV20-1	NA	TRBJ2-5	NA	TGCAGTGCTAGTTGGTTCGCAGGGATAGGAGAGACCCAGTACTTC	CSASWFAGIGETQYF
TRBV27	TRBD1	TRBJ1-6	NA	TGTGCCAGCAGCCGAACCCCGGGGACAGGGACGAGTTCCTATAATTCACCCCTCCACTTT	CASSRTPGTGTSSYNSPLHF
TRBV18	NA	TRBJ1-2	NA	TGTGCCAGCTCACCGAATTCTCATGGCCGCGGCTACACCTTC	CASSPNSHGRGYTF
TRBV27	TRBD2	TRBJ2-3	NA	TGTGCCAGCAGTTTATGGGCTAGCGGCCTCACAGATACGCAGTATTTT	CASSLWASGLTDTQYF
TRBV18	TRBD2	TRBJ2-7	NA	TGTGCCAGCTCACCAACGACTAGCGGGCCTAGCTCCTACGAGCAGTACTTC	CASSPTTSGPSSYEQYF
TRBV6-5	TRBD2	TRBJ2-2	once	TGTGCCAGCAGACCCAACCGGGGGGGCGGGGAGCTGTTTTTT	CASRPNRGGGELFF
TRBV29-1	TRBD1	TRBJ2-7	NA	TGCAGCGTTGAAGGCGTCGACAGGGGCTACGAGCAGTACTTC	CSVEGVDRGYEQYF
TRBV5-1	TRBD2	TRBJ2-5	NA	TGCGCCAGCAGCTTGGGGGCTAGCGGGAGCAGTGAGACCCAGTACTTC	CASSLGASGSSETQYF
TRBV14	TRBD2	TRBJ2-1	NA	TGTGCCAGCAGCCAAGGGTTAGCGGGCAATGAGCAGTTCTTC	CASSQGLAGNEQFF
TRBV4-1	TRBD1	TRBJ1-1	NA	TGCGCCAGCAGCCCCTCCCGGGACAGGTACTTGGAAGCTTTCTTT	CASSPSRDRYLEAFF
TRBV18	TRBD1	TRBJ2-3	NA	TGTGCCAGCTCACAGGGGGCGGCAGATACGCAGTATTTT	CASSQGAADTQYF
TRBV30	TRBD1	TRBJ2-1	NA	TGTGCCTGGAGTGGCAGGGACAGGGGGCGGAATGAGCAGTTCTTC	CAWSGRDRGRNEQFF
TRBV9	NA	TRBJ2-3	NA	TGTGCCAGCAGCGTATCCCCTAGCACAGATACGCAGTATTTT	CASSVSPSTDTQYF
TRBV4-1	TRBD1	TRBJ1-3	NA	TGCGCCAGCAGCCAAGATGGATGGGACAGGGGAAACACCATATATTTT	CASSQDGWDRGNTIYF
TRBV19	TRBD2	TRBJ2-4	NA	TGTGCCAGTAGTAGGGCGGGAGGTCTAGAAAACATTCAGTACTTC	CASSRAGGLENIQYF
TRBV18	NA	TRBJ1-4	NA	TGTGCCAGCTCACCCATCGGTGAAAAACTGTTTTTT	CASSPIGEKLFF
TRBV29-1	TRBD2	TRBJ2-7	NA	TGCAGCGTTTTCCTAGCGGGCCTTCGCTACGAGCAGTACTTC	CSVFLAGLRYEQYF
TRBV5-6	NA	TRBJ1-3	NA	TGTGCCAGCAGCTCCACGCCTTTAGACACCATATATTTT	CASSSTPLDTIYF
TRBV19	NA	TRBJ1-1	NA	TGTGCCAGTAGTACCACCAGGGGGAACACTGAAGCTTTCTTT	CASSTTRGNTEAFF
TRBV28	TRBD2	TRBJ2-5	NA	TGTGCCAGTCGTTCTAGCGGGAGACGAGAGACCCAGTACTTC	CASRSSGRRETQYF
TRBV5-1	TRBD1	TRBJ2-7	NA	TGCGCCAGCAGCTCCCGTCGGCATCGACAGGGTCCAAGCTCCTACGAGCAGTACTTC	CASSSRRHRQGPSSYEQYF
TRBV6-5	NA	TRBJ1-3	NA	TGTGCCAGCAGGGGGCCCACTCCATCCACCATATATTTT	CASRGPTPSTIYF
TRBV4-1	TRBD1	TRBJ1-2	NA	TGCGCCAGCAGCAATGCCCAGACAGGGTTGGGCTATGGCTACACCTTC	CASSNAQTGLGYGYTF
TRBV5-1	TRBD1	TRBJ2-2	NA	TGCGCCAGCAGCTTGCCAGGGGGCGCAGGCGGGGAGCTGTTTTTT	CASSLPGGAGGELFF
TRBV6-4	TRBD2	TRBJ2-1	once	TGTGCCAGCAGCCCAATAGCGGGAGAAGGGCACAATGAGCAGTTCTTC	CASSPIAGEGHNEQFF
TRBV24-1	NA	TRBJ2-7	NA	TGTGCCACCAGTGATCCCCGAAGGGCAGCGGGGCAGTACTTC	CATSDPRRAAGQYF
TRBV9	TRBD1	TRBJ1-2	NA	TGTGCCAGCAGCCCGGGACAGGGAAACTATGGCTACACCTTC	CASSPGQGNYGYTF
TRBV7-8	TRBD2	TRBJ2-1	NA	TGTGCCAGCAGCTTAGTTGCGGGAGGGGGATACAATGAGCAGTTCTTC	CASSLVAGGGYNEQFF
TRBV28	NA	TRBJ2-1	NA	TGTGCCAGCAGTATTGGGGGCCCCCATGAGCAGTTCTTC	CASSIGGPHEQFF
TRBV29-1	NA	TRBJ2-7	NA	TGCAGCGTTGCGTTTTCACCCGGGGAGCGTGCCTACGAGCAGTACTTC	CSVAFSPGERAYEQYF
TRBV5-1	TRBD2	TRBJ2-1	NA	TGCGCCAGCAGCTTGGCTAGCGGGAGTGGGTATGAGCAGTTCTTC	CASSLASGSGYEQFF
TRBV9	TRBD2	TRBJ2-1	NA	TGTGCCAGCAGCCCTAGCGGGTTCTCCTACAATGAGCAGTTCTTC	CASSPSGFSYNEQFF
TRBV14	TRBD1	TRBJ1-2	NA	TGTGCCAGCAGCCAACTACAGGGGGCGCGGGGCTACACCTTC	CASSQLQGARGYTF
TRBV24-1	TRBD2	TRBJ2-1	NA	TGTGCCACCAGTGATCGGGGGGGTAGCTCCTACAATGAGCAGTTCTTC	CATSDRGGSSYNEQFF
TRBV27	NA	TRBJ2-7	NA	TGTGCCAGCAGTTACACCGACAGTCGACAGTCGGCCGAGCAGTACTTC	CASSYTDSRQSAEQYF
TRBV18	NA	TRBJ2-2	NA	TGTGCCAGCTCACCTTTGCCAGAGGGAGGCGGGGAGCTGTTTTTT	CASSPLPEGGGELFF
TRBV7-9	TRBD2	TRBJ2-1	NA	TGTGCCAGCAGCTTAGATACTAGCGGGAATTACAATGAGCAGTTCTTC	CASSLDTSGNYNEQFF
TRBV27	NA	TRBJ2-5	NA	TGTGCCAGCATAGATCGGAGGGGTTTAGGTGAGACCCAGTACTTC	CASIDRRGLGETQYF
TRBV5-1	NA	TRBJ2-6	NA	TGCGCCAGCAGCACACAGGGTGGCTACTCTGGGGCCAACGTCCTGACTTTC	CASSTQGGYSGANVLTF
TRBV7-2	NA	TRBJ1-5	NA	TGTGCCAGCAGCTTGGAGAGCAATCAGCCCCAGCATTTT	CASSLESNQPQHF
TRBV11-2	NA	TRBJ2-2	NA	TGTGCCAGCAGCTTCCAGGGGTCAGCGAACACCGGGGAGCTGTTTTTT	CASSFQGSANTGELFF
TRBV7-2	NA	TRBJ2-2	NA	TGTGCCAGCAGCTTACGGGGAGGGGGTAACACCGGGGAGCTGTTTTTT	CASSLRGGGNTGELFF
TRBV7-9	NA	TRBJ2-2	NA	TGTGCCAGCAGCATACAGGGTTCACCCGGGGAGCTGTTTTTT	CASSIQGSPGELFF
TRBV25-1	NA	TRBJ2-7	NA	TGTGCCAGCAGTGAAGGGGGAGGCCGCGGCCGACTGGGGCAGTACTTC	CASSEGGGRGRLGQYF
TRBV27	TRBD1	TRBJ1-2	NA	TGTGCCAGCAGGGACAGGGGCTATGGCTACACCTTC	CASRDRGYGYTF
TRBV10-1	NA	TRBJ1-1	NA	TGCGCCAGCAGTCAAATGAACACTGAAGCTTTCTTT	CASSQMNTEAFF